The clone carrying this TCR beta chain was counted a few times. What it binds is unknown. Frozen unsorted single-cell suspensions supplied the genomic DNA. The protocol was immunoSEQ multiplex PCR, while the TCRdb copy is restricted to in-frame clones and leaves out a portion. Among 4,000 to 5,000 clones listed, approximately 78% were seen once. The sample is drawn from a study of immune cell composition in non-small cell lung cancer. Findings and limits, study-wide: Tumour-reactive clones were not shown to match dominant in vivo tumour clones. Top 10 clone scores and clonality were higher in squamous than adenocarcinoma.

V was clipped by 3 bases and J by 4 bases; unmatched bases: 2. Germline V gene sequence: CDR1 LNHDA, CDR2 SQIVND (reference sequence). CDR3 size: 14 residues. The rearrangement joins TRBV19 to TRBJ1-4, with 7 bases fitting TRBD1. This TCR derives from a human donor with non-small cell lung cancer. Sequences were obtained from lung tumor tissue. CDR3 bases: TGTGCCAGTAGTATGCGACAGGGTAATGAAAAACTGTTTTTT. It yields the protein CASSMRQGNEKLFF.